This T cell receptor (beta chain) was captured by sequencing in a study of blood T cell repertoires in COVID-19. About the study: Samples came from the United States, Italy and Spain, spanning acute and convalescent COVID-19. The analysed material was cDNA or gDNA that came from T cells, B-cell-depleted T cells, or PBMCs.

As originally analysed: It was from reference gene primer amplification that nucleated cell counts were estimated. Sequencing was performed with immunoSEQ multiplex PCR; in TCRdb, only in-frame clones are kept and a portion is missing. The V and J calls and clone size are taken from that table; D and trimming were inferred from the DNA. The sample contains 95,000 to 110,000 clones, 91% of which appear only once. The CDR3 covers 15 residues. The germline V and J ends were trimmed by 2 bases and 0 bases, with 11 bases remaining between them. Germline loops: CDR1 SQVTM, CDR2 ANQGSEA. Sequencing used peripheral blood. The J gene is TRBJ2-1, the V gene TRBV29-1; D call uncertain. The receptor was derived from a human donor in a cohort sampled during active COVID-19. The chain's CDR3 is CSVEHLRGSYNEQFF. CDR3 DNA: TGCAGCGTTGAACATCTCCGAGGCTCCTACAATGAGCAGTTCTTC.